The sequence of this T cell receptor (beta chain) was determined in a study of memory CD4+ T cells and cytomegalovirus serostatus. Single viable CD3+CD4+CD8-CD45RO+ cells were sorted as the memory CD4+ T cells. Serum IgG to CMV pp150, pp28, p38 and p52 defined serostatus. The length of the CDR3 is 15 residues. Trimming cost V 5 bases and J 10 bases, with 20 bases left between them. Germline V lookup: CDR1 SGHAT, CDR2 FQNNGV. The repertoire was sequenced with immunoSEQ multiplex PCR; TCRdb's copy has only in-frame clones and lacks some. This sample carries 50,000 or so clones, around 78% of them seen once, and the ten largest clones take roughly 1.7%.

Material: memory CD4+ T cells from blood. This clonotype originated in an adult in good health and CMV-seronegative. J is TRBJ1-4 and V is TRBV11-2; TRBD1 is a possible D gene (5 bases). In DNA form, the CDR3 reads TGTGCCAGCAGCCCAGGGCGGACACGTAGGGGAAAACTGTTTTTT. Translating it yields CASSPGRTRRGKLFF. Based on the CDR3 plus reference TRBV11-2 and TRBJ1-4, the full variable domain is EAGVAQSPRYKIIEKRQSVAFWCNPISGHATLYWYQQILGQGPKLLIQFQNNGVVDDSQLPKDRFSAERLKGVDSTLKIQPAKLEDSAVYLCASSPGRTRRGKLFFGSGTQLSVL.